The 21 T cell receptor beta chains below were found in one sample sequenced in a study of control samples from healthy donors and cancer patients. Profiled with immunoSEQ multiplex PCR; TCRdb holds only in-frame clones, not every one. The sample contains some 120,000 clones, 90% to 95% of which appear only once. Sequenced: PBMCs. The receptors shown here come from a man in his fifties or sixties with head and neck cancer.

The CDR3 bases are TGTGCCAGCAAACCGGGAGCTAACTATGGCTACACCTTC. Translating it yields CASKPGANYGYTF. This chain connects TRBV27 to TRBJ1-2, with unresolved D. V shed 7 bases and J shed 0 bases, with 9 bases lying between them. The germline gives CDR1 MNHEY, CDR2 SMNVEV (reference sequence). The CDR3 sequence is 13 residues long.

This rearrangement joins TRBV4-3 to TRBJ2-1; 11 bases fit TRBD2. V was clipped by 5 bases and J by 1 base; unmatched bases: 10. There are 18 residues in the CDR3. CDR1 and CDR2 (germline): LGHNA, YSLEER. Here the CDR3 reads CASSFILAGGRSYNEQFF. The CDR3 DNA reads as TGCGCCAGCAGCTTTATTTTAGCGGGGGGGAGGTCCTACAATGAGCAGTTCTTC.

The chain has TRBV14 and TRBJ1-1; D is undetermined. Germline CDR1 and CDR2: SGHDN and FVKESK. Trimming removed 1 base from V and 10 bases from J, with 13 bases in between. This CDR3 has 13 residues. The CDR3 region has the DNA TGTGCCAGCAGCCAAGCCGGGATAAGAGGAGCTTTCTTT. Protein sequence: CASSQAGIRGAFF.

The V gene is TRBV9, the J gene TRBJ2-3; maybe TRBD2 (6 bases). Germline CDR1 and CDR2: SGDLS and YYNGEE. V gave up 0 bases and J gave up 2 bases, with 10 bases separating them. This CDR3 spans 15 amino acids. This CDR3 reads CASSVDRGYTDTQYF. The CDR3 nucleotides are TGTGCCAGCAGCGTAGATCGGGGGTACACAGATACGCAGTATTTT.

The V call is TRBV6-5, the J call TRBJ2-2; no firm D call. Between the trimmed V and J ends, which lost 5 bases and 6 bases, there was a span of 7 bases. CDR3 length equals 12 residues. Germline CDR1 reads MNHEY; CDR2 reads SVGAGI. Written as DNA, the CDR3 is TGTGCCAGCAGTACCAGATCCGGGGAGCTGTTTTTT. Translation gives CASSTRSGELFF.

This chain joins TRBV6-5 and TRBJ2-1; D is perhaps TRBD1 (6 bases). V was shortened by 6 bases and J by 6 bases, with 15 bases between the two germline ends. This CDR3 is built from 14 residues. Germline V gene sequence: CDR1 MNHEY, CDR2 SVGAGI. The CDR3 nucleotides read TGTGCCAGCAGGCCACAGGGTACAGGCAATGAGCAGTTCTTC. Residues: CASRPQGTGNEQFF.

This chain connects TRBV18 to TRBJ1-6, with 7 bases matching TRBD1. The germline gives CDR1 KGHSH, CDR2 LQKENI. V lost 4 bases to trimming and J lost 6 bases; unmatched junction nucleotides: 3. The CDR3 has 14 residues. DNA of the CDR3: TGTGCCAGCTCACTTGACAGGGCTAATTCACCCCTCCACTTT. Protein: CASSLDRANSPLHF.

The J gene is TRBJ1-5, the V gene TRBV3-1 (or the pseudogene TRBV3-2); 8 nucleotides line up with TRBD1. The V and J ends lost 1 base and 9 bases, in that order; junction bases with no gene match: 5. The CDR3 extends over 14 amino acids. Germline CDR1 reads LGHDT; CDR2 reads YNNKEL (reference sequence). CDR3 loop: CASSQGTGGGPQHF. In DNA form, the CDR3 reads TGTGCCAGCAGCCAAGGAACAGGGGGAGGGCCCCAGCATTTT.

V usage is TRBV25-1 and J usage is TRBJ1-2; 10 bases fit TRBD1. After removal of 0 bases from V and 6 bases from J, the junction contained 10 bases not matched to a gene. The V gene's germline CDR1 is MGHDK and CDR2 SYGVNS. The CDR3 runs to 17 residues. CDR3 coding DNA: TGTGCCAGCAGTGAATATCCCGGAGCGACAGGGGGCGATGGCTACACCTTC. Translation: CASSEYPGATGGDGYTF.

The rearrangement links TRBV30 to TRBJ1-1, with D uncertain. The V end was cut by 3 bases, the J end by 6 bases, with 17 bases between. This CDR3 comprises 14 residues. Germline CDR1 is GTSNPN and CDR2 is SVGIG (reference sequence). In DNA form, the CDR3 reads TGTGCCTGGAGGGTGGAGGGTGTATGGGCTGAAGCTTTCTTT. Translating it yields CAWRVEGVWAEAFF.

This chain joins TRBV30 and TRBJ2-1, with D perhaps TRBD1 or TRBD2 (5 bases each). This CDR3 is built from 16 residues. Germline loops: CDR1 GTSNPN, CDR2 SVGIG (reference sequence). Deletions cut 2 bases from V and 0 bases from J, with 14 bases between. CDR3 sequence: CAWSRNGARSYNEQFF. As DNA, the CDR3 is TGTGCCTGGAGTAGGAACGGGGCCCGCTCCTACAATGAGCAGTTCTTC. Full variable domain (outside the CDR3, taken from reference TRBV30 and TRBJ2-1): SQTIHQWPATLVQPVGSPLSLECTVEGTSNPNLYWYRQAAGRGLQLLFYSVGIGQISSEVPQNLSASRPQDRQFILSSKKLLLSDSGFYLCAWSRNGARSYNEQFFGPGTRLTVL.

The chain employs TRBV5-1 and TRBJ1-2; TRBD1 agrees at 8 bases. Unmatched junction bases numbered 7, after V lost 3 bases and J lost 6 bases. Germline CDR1 is SGHRS and CDR2 is YFSETQ. The length of the CDR3 is 14 residues. The CDR3 coding sequence is TGCGCCAGCAGCTCCCAGGACAGGGTCGATGGCTACACCTTC. It encodes CASSSQDRVDGYTF. The variable domain in full, with the rest retrieved from reference TRBV5-1 and TRBJ1-2, is KAGVTQTPRYLIKTRGQQVTLSCSPISGHRSVSWYQQTPGQGLQFLFEYFSETQRNKGNFPGRFSGRQFSNSRSEMNVSTLELGDSALYLCASSSQDRVDGYTFGSGTRLTVV.

The chain carries TRBV19 and TRBJ2-7, with TRBD1 matching over 9 bases. Germline V gene data show CDR1 as LNHDA and CDR2 as SQIVND (reference sequence). The CDR3 is 14 amino acids. V shed 10 bases, J shed 2 bases, and the junction held 9 bases outside the gene matches. The CDR3 DNA reads as TGTGCCACCCGTATCGGGACAGGGCCCTACGAGCAGTACTTC. Translation gives CATRIGTGPYEQYF.

The chain employs TRBV5-1 and TRBJ2-7; 10 nucleotides align to TRBD2. Trimming removed 0 bases from V and 7 bases from J; junction bases left unmatched: 7. CDR3 length: 15 residues. Germline values: CDR1 SGHRS, CDR2 YFSETQ. The CDR3: CASSLASGGAEEQYF. Here the CDR3 DNA reads TGCGCCAGCAGCTTGGCCAGCGGGGGGGCAGAAGAGCAGTACTTC.

The genes are TRBV5-1 and TRBJ1-2; 8 positions match TRBD1. CDR1 and CDR2 from the germline V gene are SGHRS and YFSETQ. V shed 0 bases, J shed 0 bases, and the junction held 4 bases outside the gene matches. The CDR3 loop spans 16 amino acids. CDR3 coding DNA: TGCGCCAGCAGCTTGGTTGGACAGGGATCTAACTATGGCTACACCTTC. Its translation: CASSLVGQGSNYGYTF.

The rearrangement links TRBV2 to TRBJ1-5; a possible D gene is TRBD1 (5 bases). Germline CDR1 reads SNHLY; CDR2 reads FYNNEI. The germline V and J ends were trimmed by 2 bases and 0 bases, with 11 bases remaining between them. The CDR3 sequence is 16 residues long. The CDR3 spells CASSERGRYSNQPQHF. CDR3 sequence (DNA): TGTGCCAGCAGTGAAAGGGGCAGGTATAGCAATCAGCCCCAGCATTTT.

V gene TRBV4-3 combines with J gene TRBJ2-3, with D perhaps TRBD1 or TRBD2 (7 bases each). With 3 bases removed from V and 3 bases from J, the gap between germline ends came to 25 bases. Per the germline V gene, CDR1 is LGHNA and CDR2 is YSLEER. This CDR3 region has 19 residues. CDR3 sequence: CASSQDSLLGGGETDTQYF. DNA of the CDR3: TGCGCCAGCAGCCAGGACTCACTACTGGGAGGGGGCGAAACAGATACGCAGTATTTT.

The chain is built from TRBV5-1 and TRBJ2-3; D may be TRBD1 (7 bases). CDR3 length equals 14 residues. In germline, CDR1 is SGHRS, CDR2 YFSETQ. V was pared by 6 bases and J by 2 bases, with 13 bases between. The CDR3 DNA reads TGCGCCAGCAATGGAGGGACAGTCACAGATACGCAGTATTTT. Translation: CASNGGTVTDTQYF. The variable domain in full, with the rest retrieved from reference TRBV5-1 and TRBJ2-3, is KAGVTQTPRYLIKTRGQQVTLSCSPISGHRSVSWYQQTPGQGLQFLFEYFSETQRNKGNFPGRFSGRQFSNSRSEMNVSTLELGDSALYLCASNGGTVTDTQYFGPGTRLTVL.

V is TRBV4-1 and J is TRBJ1-6; D is unresolved. Trimming left V 6 bases short and J 5 bases short, with 14 bases between. This CDR3 region has 15 residues. CDR1 is MGHRA and CDR2 is YSYEKL in the germline V gene. CDR3 DNA: TGCGCCAGCAGTGTGACTTCACGGGATAATTCACCCCTCCACTTT. Its protein product is CASSVTSRDNSPLHF.

The chain carries TRBV6-5 and TRBJ1-3; possibly TRBD1 for D (5 bases). The CDR3 loop spans 15 amino acids. V dropped 7 bases and J dropped 3 bases, with 16 bases sitting between them. Germline values: CDR1 MNHEY, CDR2 SVGAGI. The CDR3 region has the DNA TGTGCCAGCAAAGGACACCCGGGGGATGGAAACACCATATATTTT. Its protein is CASKGHPGDGNTIYF.

V usage is TRBV27 and J usage is TRBJ1-2; 7 bases map to TRBD1. The CDR3 covers 15 residues. Trimming cost V 2 bases and J 3 bases; bases outside gene matches: 6. Germline V lookup: CDR1 MNHEY, CDR2 SMNVEV (reference sequence). The CDR3 region is CASSLLGQAHYGYTF. The CDR3 DNA reads TGTGCCAGCAGTTTACTCGGACAGGCGCACTATGGCTACACCTTC.